This T cell receptor beta chain was identified during a study of vaccination effects on CD4 cells after COVID-19. TCRdb keeps only in-frame clones here, not all; method: immunoSEQ multiplex PCR. The sample has tens of thousands of clones; approximately 73% are singletons. Study conclusions and caveats: Relatively few convalescent patients took part in the study, which had no early post-infection timepoints. Both infection-induced and vaccine-induced clones contracted markedly at late post-vaccination timepoints.

The CDR3 has 14 amino acids. CDR1 is MGHDK, CDR2 SYGVNS, per germline. Trimming took off 3 bases at V and 5 bases at J, with 13 bases between the two ends. As concerns this clone: No antigen is known for it.

Scientists isolated CD4+ T cells after a roughly 10-day culture period ended. Two doses of BNT162b2 or mRNA-1273 vaccine were administered to participants. Cells had half their medium changed to IL-2 medium on days 3 and 7. This TCR was sampled from a human donor who received a COVID-19 vaccine. V and J are TRBV25-1 and TRBJ2-5; the D gene is possibly TRBD2 (6 bases). This material consisted of CD4+ T cells from PBMCs cultured without peptide, taken after COVID-19 vaccination. DNA for the CDR3: TGTGCCAGCAGTGATCCGGGTGGAGGGGAGACCCAGTACTTC. Translating gives CASSDPGGGETQYF.